This passage covers 25 T cell receptor beta chains from one sample sequenced in a study of cytomegalovirus exposure and HLA in healthy donors. Primers: 60 Vbeta forward and 13 Jbeta reverse. The data were produced by immunoSEQ multiplex PCR, yet TCRdb's version contains in-frame clones alone and is incomplete. The sample consists of some 76,000 clones, roughly four fifths of them appearing once. Material for sequencing was PBMCs. The receptors here all came from a male donor in good health and CMV-seropositive.

The chain's CDR3 is CASSLDTGFFEQYF. For the CDR3, the DNA is TGTGCCAGCAGCTTAGACACAGGGTTCTTCGAGCAGTACTTC. The V gene is TRBV7-2, the J gene TRBJ2-7; D perhaps matches TRBD1 (6 bases). The CDR3 has 14 amino acids. CDR1 and CDR2 (germline): SGHTA, FQGNSA. V was clipped by 1 base and J by 6 bases, with 13 bases between them.

This clone was seen only a few times. This chain uses TRBV9 with TRBJ2-1; 11 bases match TRBD2. The V segment lost 3 bases and the J segment 0 bases; nucleotides outside the gene matches: 11. Germline CDR1 reads SGDLS; CDR2 reads YYNGEE. The CDR3 runs to 19 residues. In DNA form, the CDR3 reads TGTGCCAGCAGCGCCTTCGGCACTAGCGGGGGACGCTCCTACAATGAGCAGTTCTTC. Amino acid sequence: CASSAFGTSGGRSYNEQFF.

The chain links TRBV5-1 to TRBJ2-3, with D tentatively TRBD1 (5 bases). The CDR3 is 14 residues long. V was clipped by 4 bases and J by 7 bases, with 16 bases between them. Germline assignment: CDR1 SGHRS and CDR2 YFSETQ. The CDR3 loop reads CASSGPQGQNTQYF. CDR3 bases: TGCGCCAGCAGCGGGCCCCAGGGTCAAAATACGCAGTATTTT.

The rearrangement joins TRBV11-2 to TRBJ2-1, with 10 positions matching TRBD1. The CDR3 length is 13 residues. After removal of 4 bases from V and 7 bases from J, the junction contained 1 base not matched to a gene. Germline CDR1 SGHAT, CDR2 FQNNGV. CDR3 in amino acids: CASSSDRGNEQFF. In DNA, the CDR3 is TGTGCCAGCAGCTCGGACAGGGGGAATGAGCAGTTCTTC.

J is TRBJ1-5 and V is TRBV27, with 10 bases fitting TRBD1. Trimming took 5 bases from V and 6 from J; bases not matched to a gene: 4. Germline V gene lookup returns CDR1 MNHEY and CDR2 SMNVEV (reference sequence). The CDR3 contains 14 residues. CDR3 in DNA: TGTGCCAGCAGTATGGACAGGGGGGTTCAGCCCCAGCATTTT. Translating gives CASSMDRGVQPQHF.

A note on this clone: One end of the junction fails to match germline, which may point to a read error. This chain joins TRBV5-1 and TRBJ2-7; 9 bases are shared with TRBD1. Germline-derived CDR1 and CDR2 are SGHRS and YFSETQ. The CDR3 has 20 residues. Here the CDR3 reads CAGSLAPSTAWKGQGYEQYF. The CDR3 DNA reads TGCGCCGGCAGCTTGGCTCCTTCTACAGCGTGGAAGGGACAGGGCTACGAGCAGTACTTC. The entire variable domain, with the rest obtained from reference TRBV5-1 and TRBJ2-7, is as follows: KAGVTQTPRYLIKTRGQQVTLSCSPISGHRSVSWYQQTPGQGLQFLFEYFSETQRNKGNFPGRFSGRQFSNSRSEMNVSTLELGDSALYLCAGSLAPSTAWKGQGYEQYFGPGTRLTVT.

This chain uses TRBV30 with TRBJ2-7, with 8 bases lining up with TRBD1. This CDR3 has 15 amino acids. Germline V gene data show CDR1 as GTSNPN and CDR2 as SVGIG (reference sequence). V was clipped by 2 bases and J by 2 bases; unmatched bases: 8. DNA for the CDR3: TGTGCCTGGAGTAAATACGACAGGGGTACCTACGAGCAGTACTTC. Encoded protein: CAWSKYDRGTYEQYF.

The chain carries TRBV6-5 and TRBJ2-3; D is unresolved. With the DNA end fitting TRBJ1-5 better, the J assignment may be wrong. CDR1 and CDR2 from the germline V gene are MNHEY and SVGAGI. CDR3 length: 16 residues. As DNA, the CDR3 is TGTGCCAGCAGTTACTCGACTAACGCCCGCACAGATACGCAGCATTTT. This codes for CASSYSTNARTDTQHF.

This chain uses TRBV5-4 with TRBJ2-3; TRBD1 aligns across 7 bases. V shed 0 bases and J 3 bases; nucleotides not matched to a gene: 10. The germline CDR1 and CDR2 sequences are SGHNT and YYREEE (reference sequence). The CDR3 contains 17 residues. CDR3: CASSLAVTGSRTDTQYF. DNA for the CDR3: TGTGCCAGCAGCTTGGCCGTGACAGGGTCTAGGACAGATACGCAGTATTTT.

The V call is TRBV5-4, the J call TRBJ2-5; D possibly corresponds to TRBD2 (6 bases). V lost 2 bases and J lost 5, with 10 bases in between. The CDR3 has 13 residues. The V gene's germline CDR1 is SGHNT and CDR2 YYREEE (reference sequence). CDR3 region: CASSLGGQETQYF. The CDR3 bases are TGTGCCAGCAGCTTAGGAGGGCAGGAGACCCAGTACTTC.

The CDR3 nucleotides are TGTGCCAGCAGTGGGCAGGGAAAAAATGAGCAGTTCTTC. It codes for CASSGQGKNEQFF. V gene TRBV6-1 combines with J gene TRBJ2-1, with TRBD1 as a possible D gene (5 bases). CDR3 length: 13 amino acids. The germline CDR1 and CDR2 sequences are MNHNS and SASEGT. V lost 4 bases and J lost 7, with 11 bases in between.

Concerning this clone itself: Given a much more abundant clone one base away, this may be a read error. Here the CDR3 DNA reads TGTGCCAGCAGCCAAGATCGCGGGGCCACGAATGAGCAGTTCTTC. Its translation is CASSQDRGATNEQFF. This sequence joins TRBV4-2 and TRBJ2-1, with D maybe TRBD2 (6 bases). CDR3 size: 15 residues. Trimming cost V 0 bases and J 7 bases, with 13 bases left between them. The V gene's germline CDR1 is LGHNA and CDR2 YNFKEQ.

The chain has TRBV18 and TRBJ1-2, with TRBD1 matching 9 bases. The CDR3 has 17 residues. After removal of 3 bases from V and 7 bases from J, the junction contained 15 bases not matched to a gene. CDR1 and CDR2 (germline): KGHSH, LQKENI. The CDR3 sequence is CASSPPGTGRNSGGYTF. The CDR3 nucleotides read TGTGCCAGCTCACCTCCCGGGACAGGGAGAAATTCAGGTGGCTACACCTTC.

This chain uses TRBV4-1 with TRBJ1-5; TRBD1 might be the D (5 bases). The V gene lost 0 bases and the J gene lost 5 bases, with 11 bases spanning the gap. The germline V gene has CDR1 MGHRA and CDR2 YSYEKL. CDR3 size: 15 residues. As DNA, the CDR3 is TGCGCCAGCAGCCAAGATAGGGCAGGGCATCAGCCCCAGCATTTT. It is translated as CASSQDRAGHQPQHF.

This sequence joins TRBV9 and TRBJ2-7; possible D gene TRBD1, 6 bases. The CDR3 loop spans 10 amino acids. V lost 6 bases to trimming and J lost 7 bases, with 8 bases between them. Germline V CDR1 and CDR2: SGDLS, YYNGEE. The CDR3 loop is CASTRGEQYF. The CDR3 coding sequence is TGTGCCAGCACGAGGGGGGAGCAGTACTTC.

The chain joins TRBV6-6 to TRBJ1-4; 8 nucleotides align to TRBD1. CDR1 and CDR2 from the germline V gene are MNHNY and SVGAGI (reference sequence). The J segment lost 7 bases and the V segment lost 2 bases, leaving 6 bases of the junction unmatched. The CDR3 sequence is 15 residues long. The CDR3 DNA sequence: TGTGCCAGCAGTTACCGAGGACAGGGCGGTGAAAAACTGTTTTTT. This sequence encodes CASSYRGQGGEKLFF.

The DNA for the CDR3 is TGTGCCAGCAGCCCCGGGGGGGGCTGGGAAGCTTTCTTT. Translation gives CASSPGGGWEAFF. The chain couples TRBV11-3 to TRBJ1-1, with TRBD1 as a possible D gene (6 bases). CDR1 and CDR2 (germline): SGHNT, YENEEA. The CDR3 is 13 amino acids. Between the trimmed V and J ends, which lost 5 bases and 8 bases, there was a span of 15 bases.

J is TRBJ1-5 and V is TRBV4-3; no firm D call. Trimming pared 4 bases from V and 3 bases from J, leaving 7 bases between. This CDR3 is 13 amino acids long. CDR1 and CDR2 (germline): LGHNA, YSLEER. CDR3 loop: CASSPQINQPQHF. In DNA, the CDR3 is TGCGCCAGCAGCCCACAGATCAATCAGCCCCAGCATTTT.

This clone has only a few counts. This rearrangement joins TRBV7-9 to TRBJ2-3; 7 nucleotides match TRBD1. The germline CDR1 and CDR2 sequences are SEHNR and FQNEAQ (reference sequence). The CDR3 has 15 amino acids. Trimming removed 8 bases from V and 4 bases from J; junction bases left unmatched: 12. CDR3 in DNA: TGTGCCAGCGTGGGGGCAGGGGGTGCCTCAGATACGCAGTATTTT. This codes for CASVGAGGASDTQYF. Full variable domain (outside the CDR3, taken from reference TRBV7-9 and TRBJ2-3): DTGVSQNPRHKITKRGQNVTFRCDPISEHNRLYWYRQTLGQGPEFLTYFQNEAQLEKSRLLSDRFSAERPKGSFSTLEIQRTEQGDSAMYLCASVGAGGASDTQYFGPGTRLTVL.

This chain joins TRBV7-3 and TRBJ2-1; D perhaps matches TRBD2 (6 bases). The CDR3 runs to 14 residues. CDR1 and CDR2 (germline): SGHTA, FQGTGA. V dropped 4 bases and J dropped 5 bases, with 12 bases sitting between them. CDR3 bases: TGTGCCAGCAGCTCATCTAGCGTCCACAATGAGCAGTTCTTC. Protein sequence: CASSSSSVHNEQFF.

The chain links TRBV25-1 to TRBJ1-1; possible D gene TRBD1, 6 bases. CDR1 MGHDK and CDR2 SYGVNS come from the germline V gene. This CDR3 comprises 14 residues. With 4 bases removed from V and 1 base from J, the gap between germline ends came to 10 bases. The CDR3 DNA follows: TGTGCCAGCAGTGTGGGGGCTGGGAACACTGAAGCTTTCTTT. Translated, it gives CASSVGAGNTEAFF.

J is TRBJ2-3 and V is TRBV10-3; D is perhaps TRBD1 (6 bases). V was clipped by 3 bases and J by 0 bases, with 13 bases between them. This CDR3 has 16 amino acids. Germline V CDR1 and CDR2: ENHRY, SYGVKD. The CDR3 coding sequence is TGTGCCATCAGTGAACCGGGACACCCTAGCACAGATACGCAGTATTTT. This codes for CAISEPGHPSTDTQYF.

V gene TRBV9 combines with J gene TRBJ2-3; TRBD1 might be the D (6 bases). This CDR3 contains 14 residues. CDR1 is SGDLS, CDR2 YYNGEE, per germline. V gave up 0 bases and J gave up 5 bases, with 10 bases separating them. CDR3 bases: TGTGCCAGCAGCGTAGTACAGGGCGTAGATACGCAGTATTTT. It codes for CASSVVQGVDTQYF.

The chain couples TRBV4-3 to TRBJ1-6, with D perhaps TRBD1 (5 bases). Germline CDR1 LGHNA, CDR2 YSLEER. The length of the CDR3 is 16 residues. V gave up 0 bases and J gave up 8 bases, with 14 bases separating them. CDR3 in DNA: TGCGCCAGCAGCCAAGATGCCGTACCAGGGTATTCACCCCTCCACTTT. It encodes CASSQDAVPGYSPLHF.

CDR3 sequence: CASKQGRGNQPQHF. Written as DNA, the CDR3 is TGTGCCAGCAAGCAAGGTCGGGGCAATCAGCCCCAGCATTTT. The chain is built from TRBV2 and TRBJ1-5; no firm D call. The germline V and J ends were trimmed by 7 bases and 2 bases, with 12 bases remaining between them. Germline V gives CDR1 SNHLY, CDR2 FYNNEI. This CDR3 comprises 14 residues. The full variable domain, with the rest looked up from reference TRBV2 and TRBJ1-5, is EPEVTQTPSHQVTQMGQEVILRCVPISNHLYFYWYRQILGQKVEFLVSFYNNEISEKSEIFDDQFSVERPDGSNFTLKIRSTKLEDSAMYFCASKQGRGNQPQHFGDGTRLSIL.